Listed below are T cell receptor beta chains from one sample, sequenced in a study of regulatory T cells in long-lasting Graves disease. TCRdb passed the multiplex PCR reads through MiXCR, listing each CDR3 protein once. The profile covers approximately 470,000 distinct CDR3 sequences, with roughly 15% appearing a single time and 12% taken by the ten largest. The sample also formed part of further work on T cells in Graves' hyperthyroidism and ophthalmopathy.

The sample was peripheral blood mononuclear cells (PBMCs), taken at new diagnosis, from a patient treated with antithyroid drugs. These receptor sequences come from a middle-aged man with Graves disease. The CDR3 runs from the conserved cysteine through the conserved F or W. D genes are given only for firm matches. Clone size is not always given. Where it is, it says once, few, many or a class for expanded clones.

TRBJ1-1 | . | . | TRBV28 | CASRGIATKGASF | TGTGCCAGCAGGGGTATTGCGACTAAGGGAGCTTCCTTT
TRBJ2-6 | many | . | TRBV6-2/TRBV6-3 | CASSSVTSGANVLTF | TGTGCCAGCAGTTCAGTCACATCTGGGGCCAACGTCCTGACTTTC
TRBJ2-1 | . | . | TRBV20-1 | CSAFLSNNEQFF | TGCAGTGCTTTTCTCTCAAACAATGAGCAGTTCTTC
TRBJ2-5 | few | TRBD2 | TRBV12-3/TRBV12-4 | CASSEREGETQYF | TGTGCCAGCAGTGAGCGGGAGGGGGAGACCCAGTACTTC
TRBJ2-2 | few | . | TRBV5-1 | CASSFIAGSDTGELFF | TGCGCCAGCAGCTTCATTGCGGGGAGTGACACCGGGGAGCTGTTTTTT
TRBJ2-5 | . | . | TRBV28 | CASSRPAWPQYF | TGTGCCAGCAGCCGACCTGCATGGCCCCAGTACTTC
TRBJ2-7 | . | TRBD2 | TRBV20-1 | CSAVRLAGLSYEQYF | TGCAGTGCCGTTCGACTAGCGGGACTATCCTACGAGCAGTACTTC
TRBJ1-1 | many | . | TRBV5-1 | CASSIGQLTEAFF | TGTGCCAGCAGCATAGGACAGCTTACTGAAGCTTTCTTT
TRBJ2-5 | many | . | TRBV20-1 | CSARDEGYLQYF | TGCAGTGCTAGAGATGAGGGCTACCTCCAGTACTTC
TRBJ2-1 | . | TRBD2 | TRBV15 | CATSSLSGRRNEQFF | TGTGCCACCAGCAGTCTCAGCGGGAGGCGCAATGAGCAGTTCTTC
TRBJ1-5 | many | TRBD1 | TRBV28 | CASSPDRGLDQPQHF | TGTGCCAGCAGCCCGGACAGGGGGCTAGATCAGCCCCAGCATTTT
TRBJ1-1 | many | . | TRBV11-3 | CASSTFVWGSTTDTEAFF | TGTGCCAGCAGCACCTTTGTCTGGGGTTCAACTACGGACACTGAAGCTTTCTTT
TRBJ2-7 | few | TRBD2 | TRBV27 | CASSPPRTSGSRGYEQYF | TGTGCCAGCAGTCCCCCCCGGACTAGCGGGAGCCGGGGATACGAGCAGTACTTC
TRBJ2-2 | few | TRBD2 | TRBV28 | CASSLAGGPDTGELFF | TGTGCCAGCAGTTTAGCGGGAGGGCCTGACACCGGGGAGCTGTTTTTT
TRBJ2-1 | . | . | TRBV7-9 | CASSLAGTRNNEQFF | TGTGCCAGCAGCTTGGCCGGGACCAGGAACAATGAGCAGTTCTTC
TRBJ2-3 | many | . | TRBV3-1 | CASSQGGSGQYF | TGTGCCAGCAGCCAAGGAGGATCGGGGCAGTATTTT
TRBJ2-7 | . | . | TRBV28 | CASSSYTGFYEQYF | TGTGCCAGCAGTTCCTATACAGGGTTCTACGAGCAGTACTTC
TRBJ2-7 | . | TRBD1 | TRBV29-1 | CSVDVRDRAYEQYF | TGCAGCGTTGACGTTCGGGACAGGGCCTACGAGCAGTACTTC
TRBJ1-1 | many | . | TRBV24-1 | CATSDRGEGDTEAFF | TGTGCCACCAGTGATCGCGGGGAGGGGGACACTGAAGCTTTCTTT
TRBJ2-5 | . | TRBD2 | TRBV5-1 | CASSIPLAGVQETQYF | TGTGCCAGCAGCATTCCACTAGCGGGGGTTCAAGAGACCCAGTACTTC
TRBJ2-5 | many | TRBD1 | TRBV5-1 | CASSSTSQGAQETQYF | TGCGCCAGCAGCTCCACTTCACAGGGGGCCCAGGAGACCCAGTACTTC
TRBJ1-5 | . | . | TRBV7-9 | CASSLETSNQPQHF | TGTGCCAGCAGCTTAGAAACTAGCAATCAGCCCCAGCATTTT
TRBJ2-7 | many | . | TRBV7-2 | CASSLVPDNSYEQYF | TGTGCCAGCAGCTTAGTGCCGGACAACTCCTACGAGCAGTACTTC
TRBJ2-7 | few | TRBD2 | TRBV19 | CASSIGGLAGRTYEQYF | TGTGCCAGTAGTATTGGGGGACTAGCGGGAAGGACCTACGAGCAGTACTTC
TRBJ2-1 | many | . | TRBV11-3 | CASSGGTRQGGDEQFF | TGTGCCAGCAGCGGGGGGACACGACAGGGAGGGGACGAGCAGTTCTTC
TRBJ2-1 | . | TRBD2 | TRBV7-6 | CASSLLGTSGVNEQFF | TGTGCCAGCAGCTTATTGGGGACTAGCGGGGTCAATGAGCAGTTCTTC
TRBJ1-1 | many | . | TRBV5-1 | CASSLASGNTEAFF | TGCGCCAGCAGCTTGGCCTCGGGGAACACTGAAGCTTTCTTT
TRBJ1-2 | many | . | TRBV20-1 | CSASGKGSATNYGYTF | TGCAGTGCTAGTGGGAAAGGGAGCGCGACAAACTATGGCTACACCTTC
TRBJ2-1 | . | . | TRBV6-1 | CASRAGLRSGRYNEQFF | TGTGCCAGCAGGGCAGGATTGAGGAGCGGCCGATACAATGAGCAGTTCTTC
TRBJ2-6 | . | . | TRBV12-3/TRBV12-4 | CASIPTDSGANVLTF | TGTGCCAGCATTCCGACCGACTCTGGGGCCAACGTCCTGACTTTC
TRBJ2-2 | many | . | TRBV20-1 | CSAPNPWGADTGELFF | TGCAGTGCACCGAACCCATGGGGAGCGGACACCGGGGAGCTGTTTTTT
TRBJ2-7 | few | TRBD1 | TRBV10-3 | CAISSWDREIEQYF | TGTGCCATCAGTAGTTGGGACAGGGAAATCGAGCAGTACTTC
TRBJ2-2 | . | . | TRBV30 | CAWSLRWGDNVVGELFF | TGTGCCTGGAGTTTGAGGTGGGGAGACAACGTTGTCGGGGAGCTGTTTTTT
TRBJ1-2 | . | . | TRBV10-2 | CASSEAAGPYGYTF | TGCGCCAGCAGTGAGGCGGCAGGACCCTATGGCTACACCTTC
TRBJ2-4 | few | . | TRBV19 | CASSTRAAKNIQYF | TGTGCCAGTAGCACGAGAGCCGCCAAAAACATTCAGTACTTC
TRBJ1-1 | many | . | TRBV12-3/TRBV12-4 | CASSFMVNTEAFF | TGTGCCAGCAGTTTTATGGTGAACACTGAAGCTTTCTTT
TRBJ2-2 | . | . | TRBV28 | CASRIPIGNTGELFF | TGTGCCAGCAGAATCCCGATAGGAAACACCGGGGAGCTGTTTTTT
TRBJ2-7 | many | . | TRBV3-1 | CASRDHYEQYF | TGTGCCAGCAGAGACCACTACGAGCAGTACTTC
TRBJ1-1 | few | . | TRBV20-1 | CSAGERTEAFF | TGCAGTGCTGGGGAGAGGACTGAAGCTTTCTTT
TRBJ1-1 | . | . | TRBV5-6 | CASRGGRGYAEAFF | TGTGCCAGCAGGGGGGGGCGGGGATACGCTGAAGCTTTCTTT
TRBJ1-6 | . | . | TRBV6-9 | CASSFRGISPLHF | TGTGCCAGCAGTTTCAGGGGTATTTCACCCCTCCACTTT
TRBJ1-4 | many | . | TRBV28 | CASSLITGMGKLFF | TGTGCCAGCAGTTTAATTACCGGGATGGGAAAACTGTTTTTT
TRBJ1-5 | few | . | TRBV6-1 | CASTIDQGPNQPQHF | TGTGCCAGCACCATAGACCAGGGGCCTAATCAGCCCCAGCATTTT
TRBJ2-3 | many | . | TRBV12-3/TRBV12-4 | CASSFGGSTDTQYF | TGTGCCAGCAGCTTTGGCGGGAGCACAGATACGCAGTATTTT
TRBJ2-1 | many | . | TRBV12-5 | CASGDDGPYNEQFF | TGTGCTAGTGGTGATGACGGCCCCTACAATGAGCAGTTCTTC
TRBJ1-2 | many | . | TRBV6-5 | CASSYGISGYGYTF | TGTGCCAGCAGTTACGGGATATCGGGTTATGGCTACACCTTC
TRBJ2-7 | many | . | TRBV5-1 | CASSLNHEQYF | TGCGCCAGCAGCTTGAACCACGAGCAGTACTTC
TRBJ2-1 | . | . | TRBV10-3 | CAIRGDESSYNEQFF | TGTGCCATCAGGGGAGACGAAAGCTCCTACAATGAGCAGTTCTTC
TRBJ2-1 | . | . | TRBV6-1 | CASISPSVSYNEQFF | TGTGCCAGCATCTCCCCCTCCGTCTCCTACAATGAGCAGTTCTTC
TRBJ2-2 | . | TRBD2 | TRBV28 | CASSSLAGVFGELFF | TGTGCCAGCAGCTCACTAGCGGGAGTATTCGGGGAGCTGTTTTTT
TRBJ2-3 | many | TRBD1 | TRBV10-1 | CASSDPGGGTDTQYF | TGCGCCAGCAGTGATCCAGGGGGCGGCACAGATACGCAGTATTTT
TRBJ2-1 | few | TRBD2 | TRBV6-5 | CASSLLGLAGRRNEQFF | TGTGCCAGCAGTTTGCTGGGACTAGCGGGTAGGAGGAATGAGCAGTTCTTC
TRBJ1-1 | few | . | TRBV2 | CASMTLGTEAFF | TGTGCCAGCATGACTTTGGGCACTGAAGCTTTCTTT
TRBJ2-2 | few | . | TRBV9 | CASSPFVRGPLGELFF | TGTGCCAGCAGCCCCTTTGTCCGGGGGCCCTTAGGGGAGCTGTTTTTT
TRBJ2-7 | many | TRBD2 | TRBV20-1 | CSARTSGSTPYEQYF | TGCAGTGCCCGGACTAGCGGTTCGACCCCTTACGAGCAGTACTTC
TRBJ1-1 | . | . | TRBV28 | CASRTGGTEASF | TGTGCCAGCAGAACCGGGGGCACTGAAGCTTCCTTT
TRBJ1-4 | many | TRBD1 | TRBV12-3/TRBV12-4 | CASSPTGGFNEKLFF | TGTGCCAGCAGTCCGACAGGGGGGTTTAATGAAAAACTGTTTTTT
TRBJ2-7 | many | . | TRBV12-3/TRBV12-4 | CASSVRGVPYEQYF | TGTGCCAGCAGTGTCCGCGGGGTCCCCTACGAGCAGTACTTC
TRBJ1-2 | few | . | TRBV7-2 | CASSPDPIGTGIYGYTF | TGTGCCAGCAGCCCCGACCCTATTGGGACTGGGATCTATGGCTACACCTTC